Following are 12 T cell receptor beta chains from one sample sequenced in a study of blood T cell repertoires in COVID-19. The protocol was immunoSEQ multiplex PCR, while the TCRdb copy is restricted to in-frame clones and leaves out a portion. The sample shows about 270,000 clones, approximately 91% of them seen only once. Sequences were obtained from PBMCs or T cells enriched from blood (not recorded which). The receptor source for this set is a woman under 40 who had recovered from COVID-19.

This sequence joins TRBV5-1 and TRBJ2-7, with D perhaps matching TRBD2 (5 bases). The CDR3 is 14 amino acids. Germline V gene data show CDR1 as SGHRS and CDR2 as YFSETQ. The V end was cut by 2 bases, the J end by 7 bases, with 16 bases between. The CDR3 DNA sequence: TGCGCCAGCAGCTTTAATACGGGGAATCGGGAGCAGTACTTC. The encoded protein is CASSFNTGNREQYF.

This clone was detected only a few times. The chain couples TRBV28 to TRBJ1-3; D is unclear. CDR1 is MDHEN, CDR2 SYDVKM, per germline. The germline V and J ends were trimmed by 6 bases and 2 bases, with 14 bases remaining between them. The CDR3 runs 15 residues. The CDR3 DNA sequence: TGTGCCAGCAGCCGGATAGCGGGGACTGGAAACACCATATATTTT. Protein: CASSRIAGTGNTIYF.

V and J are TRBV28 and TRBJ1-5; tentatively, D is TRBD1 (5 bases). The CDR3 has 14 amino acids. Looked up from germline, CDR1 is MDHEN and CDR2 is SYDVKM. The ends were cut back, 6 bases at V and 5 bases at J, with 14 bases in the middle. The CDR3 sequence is CASSPTERHQPQHF. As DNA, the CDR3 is TGTGCCAGCAGCCCGACAGAAAGACATCAGCCCCAGCATTTT.

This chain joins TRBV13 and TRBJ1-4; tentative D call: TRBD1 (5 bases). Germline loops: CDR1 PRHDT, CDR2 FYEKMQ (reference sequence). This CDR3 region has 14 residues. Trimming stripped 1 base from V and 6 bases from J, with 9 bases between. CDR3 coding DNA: TGTGCCAGCAGCTTAGCAGGGAGGGATGAAAAACTGTTTTTT. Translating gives CASSLAGRDEKLFF.

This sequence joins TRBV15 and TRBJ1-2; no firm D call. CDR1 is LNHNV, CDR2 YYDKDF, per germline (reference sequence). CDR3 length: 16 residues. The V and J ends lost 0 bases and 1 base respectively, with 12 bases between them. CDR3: CATSRDLAVINYGYTF. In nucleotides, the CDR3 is TGTGCCACCAGCAGAGATTTGGCAGTTATTAACTATGGCTACACCTTC.

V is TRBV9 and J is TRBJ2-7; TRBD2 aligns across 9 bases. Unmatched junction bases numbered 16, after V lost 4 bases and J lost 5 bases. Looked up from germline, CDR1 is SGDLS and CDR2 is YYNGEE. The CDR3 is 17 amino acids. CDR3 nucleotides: TGTGCCAGCAGCTCTCCCCGGCGGAGCGGGAGGAGCGACGAGCAGTACTTC. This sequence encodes CASSSPRRSGRSDEQYF.

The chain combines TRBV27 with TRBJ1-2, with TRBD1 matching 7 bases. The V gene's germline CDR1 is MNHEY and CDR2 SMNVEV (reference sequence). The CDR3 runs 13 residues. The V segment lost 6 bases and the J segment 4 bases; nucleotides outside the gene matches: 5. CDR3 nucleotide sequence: TGTGCCAGCAGCCTCCGGGACAGCTATGGCTACACCTTC. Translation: CASSLRDSYGYTF.

Here the CDR3 DNA reads TGCGCCAGCAGCCTCTACGACAGGGAAAGGAAGGACTATGGCTACACCTTC. Amino acid sequence: CASSLYDRERKDYGYTF. The rearrangement joins TRBV5-1 to TRBJ1-2; 7 bases agree with TRBD1. This CDR3 region has 17 residues. Trimming cost V 4 bases and J 3 bases; bases outside gene matches: 15. Germline-derived CDR1 and CDR2 are SGHRS and YFSETQ.

For the CDR3, the DNA is TGTGCCAGCAGTGTAGACAGAAAACTAGCCAAAAACATTCAGTACTTC. Translating gives CASSVDRKLAKNIQYF. The gene calls are TRBV6-1 and TRBJ2-4; D might be TRBD1 (5 bases). The CDR3 sequence is 16 residues long. V was clipped by 4 bases and J by 0 bases, with 13 bases between them. In germline, CDR1 is MNHNS, CDR2 SASEGT.

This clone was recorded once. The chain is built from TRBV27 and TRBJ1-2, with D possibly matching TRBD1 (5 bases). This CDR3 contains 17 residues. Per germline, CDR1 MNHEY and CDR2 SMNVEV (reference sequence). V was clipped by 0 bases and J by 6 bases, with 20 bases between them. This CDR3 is CASSLSPGPVSPHGYTF. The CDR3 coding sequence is TGTGCCAGCAGTTTATCTCCAGGGCCCGTATCCCCCCATGGCTACACCTTC.

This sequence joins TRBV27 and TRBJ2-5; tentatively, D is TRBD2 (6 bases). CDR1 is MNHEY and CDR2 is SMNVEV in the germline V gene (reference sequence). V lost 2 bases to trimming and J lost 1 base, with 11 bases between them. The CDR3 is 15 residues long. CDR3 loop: CASSLMGGPQETQYF. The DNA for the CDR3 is TGTGCCAGCAGTTTAATGGGGGGTCCCCAAGAGACCCAGTACTTC.

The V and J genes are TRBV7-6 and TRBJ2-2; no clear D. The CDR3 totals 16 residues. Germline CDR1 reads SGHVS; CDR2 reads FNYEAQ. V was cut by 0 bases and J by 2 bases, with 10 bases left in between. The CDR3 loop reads CASSLARLTNTGELFF. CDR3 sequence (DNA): TGTGCCAGCAGCTTAGCTAGACTCACCAACACCGGGGAGCTGTTTTTT.